This record covers a single TCR beta chain. The data originate from a study of blood T cell repertoires in COVID-19. Study summary: PBMCs, B-cell-depleted T cells, or T cells were the source of the cDNA or gDNA that made up the material.

Under the authors' procedure: For nucleated cells, counts were estimated from reference gene primer amplification. Here immunoSEQ multiplex PCR was the method, and the copy in TCRdb shows in-frame clones only, minus some. V and J calls and clone size are as listed in that table; D and trimming were resolved from the DNA. The repertoire holds about 130,000 clones, with around 89% as singletons. Germline loops: CDR1 LGHDT, CDR2 YNNKEL (reference sequence). CDR3 size: 15 residues. V gave up 1 base and J gave up 4 bases; unmatched junction bases: 2. The J gene is TRBJ1-5, the V gene TRBV3-1 (or the pseudogene TRBV3-2); 9 bases are a match to TRBD1. Sequenced input: peripheral blood. This sequence originates from a man aged 50 to 60 with acute or convalescent COVID-19. The CDR3 is CASSQGQGENQPQHF. Written as DNA, the CDR3 is TGTGCCAGCAGCCAAGGACAGGGGGAGAATCAGCCCCAGCATTTT.